Listed below are T cell receptor beta chains from one sample, sequenced in a study of shared clonotypes between healthy human individuals. Clones were sequenced by immunoSEQ multiplex PCR, and TCRdb holds only the in-frame ones, with some missing. The table lists about 110,000 clones, less than 75% of them singletons. Sequenced sample: memory CD8+ T cells sorted from blood. These receptors were collected from a woman in her twenties or thirties in good health. Each CDR3 is given with its conserved first and last residue. The D gene is left open where the match is weak. The size entry is marked missing in some rows and otherwise reads once, few, many or a size class.

d_gene: TRBD2
j_gene: TRBJ2-1
v_gene: TRBV4-1
abundance: .
CDR3nt: TGCGCCAGCAGCCAAGGCCCTAGCGGGAGCGGTAATGAGCAGTTCTTC
CDR3aa: CASSQGPSGSGNEQFF

d_gene: .
j_gene: TRBJ2-7
v_gene: TRBV20-1
abundance: .
CDR3nt: TGCGCTGAACGGGGATCCTACGAGCAGTACTTC
CDR3aa: CAERGSYEQYF

d_gene: TRBD1
j_gene: TRBJ1-4
v_gene: TRBV9
abundance: .
CDR3nt: TGTGCCAGCAGCGCCCTGACAGGGTCTAATGAAAAACTGTTTTTT
CDR3aa: CASSALTGSNEKLFF

d_gene: TRBD1
j_gene: TRBJ1-1
v_gene: TRBV27
abundance: few
CDR3nt: TGTGCCAGCAGTTTTTCGGACAGGGTCACTGAAGCTTTCTTT
CDR3aa: CASSFSDRVTEAFF

d_gene: .
j_gene: TRBJ1-5
v_gene: TRBV6-6
abundance: .
CDR3nt: TGTGCCAGCAGTTATTTCGCCTTCCGGGTGCAGCATTTT
CDR3aa: CASSYFAFRVQHF

d_gene: .
j_gene: TRBJ2-7
v_gene: TRBV2
abundance: .
CDR3nt: TGTGCCAGCAAGGGCGTCCAGGGGACCTACGAGCAGTACTTC
CDR3aa: CASKGVQGTYEQYF

d_gene: .
j_gene: TRBJ1-1
v_gene: TRBV6-1
abundance: few
CDR3nt: TGTGCCAGCAGAGAGATGAACACTGAAGCTTTCTTT
CDR3aa: CASREMNTEAFF

d_gene: .
j_gene: TRBJ2-7
v_gene: TRBV6-1
abundance: few
CDR3nt: TGTGCCAGCACGACAGGGAGGGAAAGCTACGAGCAGTACTTC
CDR3aa: CASTTGRESYEQYF

d_gene: .
j_gene: TRBJ1-3
v_gene: TRBV6-5
abundance: .
CDR3nt: TGTGCCAGCACTCACCGGACAGACTCTGGAAACACCATATATTTT
CDR3aa: CASTHRTDSGNTIYF

d_gene: .
j_gene: TRBJ2-1
v_gene: TRBV29-1
abundance: once
CDR3nt: TGCAGCGTAGGAACCTACGCGAACAATGAGCAGTTCTTC
CDR3aa: CSVGTYANNEQFF

d_gene: .
j_gene: TRBJ2-5
v_gene: TRBV6-5
abundance: .
CDR3nt: TGTGCCAGCAGTTACCAGCCGTACCAAGAGACCCAGTACTTC
CDR3aa: CASSYQPYQETQYF

d_gene: TRBD1
j_gene: TRBJ1-1
v_gene: TRBV5-4
abundance: .
CDR3nt: TGTGCCAGCAGCCCGAATGCAGGGGGTAACACTGAAGCTTTCTTT
CDR3aa: CASSPNAGGNTEAFF

d_gene: .
j_gene: TRBJ2-5
v_gene: TRBV28
abundance: .
CDR3nt: TGTGCCAGCAGTTTATGGGTTGGAGGGGGCTTCCAAGAGACCCAGTACTTC
CDR3aa: CASSLWVGGGFQETQYF

d_gene: .
j_gene: TRBJ1-5
v_gene: TRBV4-1
abundance: .
CDR3nt: TGCGCCAGCAGCCAAGATCAGAGCAATCAGCCCCAGCATTTT
CDR3aa: CASSQDQSNQPQHF